This T cell receptor (beta chain) was profiled in a study of blood T cells in healthy people across ages. General observations from the study: Naive T cell percentage showed a strong correlation with the diversity of TCR beta.

This clonotype was seen ten or more times. The antigen remains undetermined. A second about 7 to 11 cycle PCR used barcoded and J-beta primers. MiXCR, applied by TCRdb to the 5' RACE reads, yields one record per CDR3 protein. The data hold 600,000 or so distinct CDR3 sequences, with less than 35% observed a single time. The trim removed 1 base at V and 1 base at J, leaving 3 bases unmatched. This CDR3 has 18 amino acids. CDR1 and CDR2 (germline): SGHAT, FQNNGV. Material: blood. This TCR came from a woman at least 80 years old in good health. V is TRBV11-2 and J is TRBJ2-1, with TRBD2 identical over 14 bases. CDR3 residues: CASSLGTSGGKSYNEQFF. The DNA for the CDR3 is TGTGCCAGCAGCTTAGGGACTAGCGGGGGGAAATCCTACAATGAGCAGTTCTTC. Combining the CDR3 with reference TRBV11-2 and TRBJ2-1 gives the whole variable domain EAGVAQSPRYKIIEKRQSVAFWCNPISGHATLYWYQQILGQGPKLLIQFQNNGVVDDSQLPKDRFSAERLKGVDSTLKIQPAKLEDSAVYLCASSLGTSGGKSYNEQFFGPGTRLTVL.